This TCR beta chain was documented in a study of cytomegalovirus exposure and HLA in healthy donors. The PCR used 60 Vbeta and 13 Jbeta primers. Libraries were prepared by immunoSEQ multiplex PCR; TCRdb keeps only in-frame clonotypes and omits some of them. The sample lists around 98,000 clones, around 68% occurring once. Study-wide findings and caveats: Within an earlier analysis, most TCR beta V segments proved productive either about 90% or about 30% of the time. Researchers left out some V segments, among them TRBV6-2 and TRBV6-3, as indistinguishable. Among the sequence variants, a highly shared cluster was likely an artifact of sequencing.

Germline CDR1 and CDR2: WSHSY and SAAADI. The CDR3 is 17 residues long. Trimming cost V 4 bases and J 1 base, with 16 bases left between them. Note on this clone: The antigen is unknown.

Healthy bone marrow donors made up the donor group. This TCR was sampled from a middle-aged man in good health and CMV-seronegative. The specimen sequenced was PBMCs. V gene TRBV10-2 combines with J gene TRBJ1-4; D may be TRBD1 (6 bases). The CDR3 bases are TGCGCCAGCAGTGTCAGGGGAACAATCGGAACTAATGAAAAACTGTTTTTT. Translation: CASSVRGTIGTNEKLFF.